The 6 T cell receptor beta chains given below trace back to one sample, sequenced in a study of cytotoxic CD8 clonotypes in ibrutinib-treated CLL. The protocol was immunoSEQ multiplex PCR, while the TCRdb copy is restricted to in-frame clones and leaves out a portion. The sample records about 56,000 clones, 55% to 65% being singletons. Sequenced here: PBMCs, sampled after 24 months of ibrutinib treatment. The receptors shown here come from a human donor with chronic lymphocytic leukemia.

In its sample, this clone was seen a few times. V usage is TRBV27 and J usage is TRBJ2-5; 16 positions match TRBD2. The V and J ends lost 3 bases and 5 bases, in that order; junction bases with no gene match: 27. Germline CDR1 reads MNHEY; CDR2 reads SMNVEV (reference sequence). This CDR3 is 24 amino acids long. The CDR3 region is CASSLKGVRGSGTSGRARLETQYF. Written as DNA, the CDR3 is TGTGCCAGCAGTTTGAAGGGCGTCCGGGGATCCGGGACTAGCGGGAGGGCCAGGTTGGAGACCCAGTACTTC.

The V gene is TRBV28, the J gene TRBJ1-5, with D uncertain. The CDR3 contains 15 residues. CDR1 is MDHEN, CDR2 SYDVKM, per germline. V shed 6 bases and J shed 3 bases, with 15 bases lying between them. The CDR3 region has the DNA TGTGCCAGCAGAGATCTCGGAGCGGACAATCAGCCCCAGCATTTT. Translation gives CASRDLGADNQPQHF.

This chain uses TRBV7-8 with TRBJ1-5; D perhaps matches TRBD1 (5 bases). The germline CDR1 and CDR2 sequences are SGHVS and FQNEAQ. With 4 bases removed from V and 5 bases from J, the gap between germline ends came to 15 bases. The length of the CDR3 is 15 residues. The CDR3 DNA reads TGTGCCAGCAGCTCGTCGTCGGGGGTCTATCAGCCCCAGCATTTT. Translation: CASSSSSGVYQPQHF.

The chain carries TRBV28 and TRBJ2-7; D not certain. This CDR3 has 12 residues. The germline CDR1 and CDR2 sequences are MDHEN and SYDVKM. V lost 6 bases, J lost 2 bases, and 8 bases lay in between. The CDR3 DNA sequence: TGTGCCAGCAGCTCCTTTACCTACGAGCAGTACTTC. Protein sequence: CASSSFTYEQYF.

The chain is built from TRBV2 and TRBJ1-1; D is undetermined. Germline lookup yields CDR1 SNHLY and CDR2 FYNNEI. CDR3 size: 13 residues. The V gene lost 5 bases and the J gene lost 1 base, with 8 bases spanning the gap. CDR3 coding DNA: TGTGCCAGCAGTCAGGCGGAGAACACTGAAGCTTTCTTT. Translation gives CASSQAENTEAFF.

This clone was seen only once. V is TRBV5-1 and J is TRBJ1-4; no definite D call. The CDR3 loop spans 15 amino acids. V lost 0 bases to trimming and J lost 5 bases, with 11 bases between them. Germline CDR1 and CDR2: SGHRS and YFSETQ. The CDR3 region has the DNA TGCGCCAGCAGCTTGGCCCCAGGCTCAAATGAAAAACTGTTTTTT. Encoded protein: CASSLAPGSNEKLFF.